This T cell receptor beta chain appears in the sequencing data of a study of radiotherapy plus CTLA-4 blockade in lung cancer. The CDR3 runs to 15 residues. V trimming: 0 bases; J trimming: 7 bases; junction bases outside the gene matches: 6. Germline V lookup: CDR1 SGHRS, CDR2 YFSETQ. TCRdb's table, derived via immunoSEQ multiplex PCR, lists solely in-frame clones and lacks some. The table records 20,000 to 30,000 clones, approximately 77% of them present only once. This TCR derives from a human donor with non-small cell lung cancer that progressed on radiotherapy plus ipilimumab. Source: peripheral blood, taken from a patient treated with radiotherapy plus ipilimumab. J is TRBJ1-4 and V is TRBV5-1, with TRBD1 matching over 7 bases. CDR3 in DNA: TGCGCCAGCAGCTTGGGGGCAGGGGGACCTGAAAAACTGTTTTTT. It translates to CASSLGAGGPEKLFF.